This entry lists 14 T cell receptor beta chains sequenced from one sample in a study of shared clonotypes between healthy human individuals (dated by TCRdb to 2018 to 2020). CD8 naive samples were CD45RO-negative cells positively selected for CCR7, giving a CD45RA+CCR7+ population that excluded TemRA cells. Libraries came from the immunoSEQ multiplex PCR assay. As stored in TCRdb, this immuneACCESS dataset retains in-frame rearrangements with V and J assigned. A fraction of the clones does not appear; measured against another copy, unresolved V genes explain less than half of the discrepancy, and the remainder lacks a known reason. This sample is represented by around 2,000,000 clones; 85% to 95% of them were singletons. 0.9% to 1.5% of the sample lies in the top ten. Sequenced material: naive CD8+ T cells sorted from blood. The sample's cell subset or site label, in plain terms: CD45RA+CCR7+. Source of these receptors: a man younger than 35 in good health.

About this clone: Other DNA sequences from this sample encode an identical CDR3 as well. J is TRBJ1-1 and V is TRBV4-1; TRBD1 aligns across 9 bases. J lost 2 bases, V lost 4 bases, and 2 bases had no gene match. The CDR3 is made up of 14 amino acids. Per the germline V gene, CDR1 is MGHRA and CDR2 is YSYEKL. The CDR3 DNA reads as TGCGCCAGCAGCCTGGGACAGGGAAACACTGAAGCTTTCTTT. Translation: CASSLGQGNTEAFF.

This chain links TRBV7-9 with TRBJ2-7; TRBD1 might be the D (6 bases). Looked up from germline, CDR1 is SEHNR and CDR2 is FQNEAQ (reference sequence). The CDR3 totals 12 residues. Trimming cost V 5 bases and J 4 bases, with 9 bases left between them. The DNA for the CDR3 is TGTGCCAGCAGCAACAGGGAATACGAGCAGTACTTC. It encodes CASSNREYEQYF.

The V gene is TRBV27, the J gene TRBJ2-1, with 11 bases matching TRBD2. CDR1 is MNHEY, CDR2 SMNVEV, per germline (reference sequence). Unmatched junction bases numbered 14, after V lost 5 bases and J lost 5 bases. The CDR3 extends over 18 amino acids. CDR3 amino acids: CASSILLAGALIDNEQFF. Here the CDR3 DNA reads TGTGCCAGCAGTATCTTACTAGCGGGGGCCCTAATTGACAATGAGCAGTTCTTC.

The chain employs TRBV7-9 and TRBJ2-4; 8 bases map to TRBD2. CDR3 length: 14 residues. The V gene's germline CDR1 is SEHNR and CDR2 FQNEAQ (reference sequence). V dropped 5 bases and J dropped 5; count of bases not matched to a gene: 5. The CDR3 protein is CASSPALAENIQYF. Here the CDR3 DNA reads TGTGCCAGCAGCCCCGCACTAGCGGAAAACATTCAGTACTTC.

V is TRBV5-4 and J is TRBJ1-1; no clear D gene. The CDR3 is 13 amino acids. CDR1 and CDR2 from the germline V gene are SGHNT and YYREEE (reference sequence). V dropped 6 bases and J dropped 2 bases, with 11 bases sitting between them. The DNA for the CDR3 is TGTGCCAGCATACCGACGGGAAACACTGAAGCTTTCTTT. This sequence encodes CASIPTGNTEAFF.

The gene calls are TRBV11-2 and TRBJ1-2; weak D call: TRBD1 (5 bases). Germline assignment: CDR1 SGHAT and CDR2 FQNNGV. V shed 0 bases and J shed 4 bases, with 12 bases lying between them. CDR3 length: 15 residues. In nucleotides, the CDR3 is TGTGCCAGCAGCTTAGATGCATGGGGCTCCTATGGCTACACCTTC. Translation: CASSLDAWGSYGYTF.

The V call is TRBV4-2, the J call TRBJ2-2; D remains ambiguous. V lost 3 bases and J lost 3, with 20 bases in between. Germline CDR1 and CDR2: LGHNA and YNFKEQ. The CDR3 length is 18 residues. CDR3 sequence: CASSHRVSTRDDTGELFF. As DNA, the CDR3 is TGTGCCAGCAGCCACCGCGTTAGCACCCGCGATGACACCGGGGAGCTGTTTTTT.

The chain has TRBV27 and TRBJ2-7; 12 nucleotides match TRBD1. V dropped 5 bases and J dropped 5; count of bases not matched to a gene: 10. This CDR3 comprises 16 residues. From germline, CDR1 is MNHEY and CDR2 SMNVEV (reference sequence). The CDR3, as DNA: TGTGCCAGCAGTCCTTTGGGACAGGGGGCGGGAAACGAGCAGTACTTC. Residues: CASSPLGQGAGNEQYF.

This chain connects TRBV10-3 to TRBJ2-3, with TRBD2 matching over 8 bases. J was trimmed by 1 base and V by 2 bases; bases with no gene match: 5. Per the germline V gene, CDR1 is ENHRY and CDR2 is SYGVKD. This CDR3 spans 16 amino acids. The chain's CDR3 is CAISETGGGGTDTQYF. Here the CDR3 DNA reads TGTGCCATCAGTGAGACGGGGGGGGGTGGCACAGATACGCAGTATTTT.

The rearrangement joins TRBV5-6 to TRBJ1-3; D is perhaps TRBD1 (5 bases). Trimming pared 4 bases from V and 1 base from J, leaving 12 bases between. CDR1 and CDR2 (germline): SGHDT, YYEEEE. There are 15 residues in the CDR3. The CDR3 nucleotides read TGTGCCAGCAGCCAGGGAGGGGCGTCTGGAAACACCATATATTTT. It translates to CASSQGGASGNTIYF.

The chain carries TRBV9 and TRBJ2-1; 7 bases line up with TRBD2. Germline CDR1 is SGDLS and CDR2 is YYNGEE. V shed 3 bases and J 8 bases; nucleotides not matched to a gene: 8. The CDR3 has 14 amino acids. The CDR3 protein is CASSESGILDEQFF. The CDR3 DNA is TGTGCCAGCAGCGAAAGCGGGATCCTGGATGAGCAGTTCTTC.

V gene TRBV15 combines with J gene TRBJ1-3; 9 nucleotides line up with TRBD1. The CDR3 has 17 residues. Looked up from germline, CDR1 is LNHNV and CDR2 is YYDKDF (reference sequence). The V and J ends lost 1 base and 4 bases, in that order; junction bases with no gene match: 8. CDR3 nucleotides: TGTGCCACCAGCAGAGGCAGGACAGGGGCTTCGGGAAACACCATATATTTT. Its protein is CATSRGRTGASGNTIYF.

In nucleotides, the CDR3 is TGTGCCAGCTCACCACCATCCCAGACTTATCCTGGAAACACCATATATTTT. Its protein is CASSPPSQTYPGNTIYF. This chain connects TRBV18 to TRBJ1-3; D gene unclear. CDR3 length equals 17 residues. Trimming removed 0 bases from V and 2 bases from J, with 14 bases in between. Per germline, CDR1 KGHSH and CDR2 LQKENI.

This sequence joins TRBV4-1 and TRBJ1-3, with 12 bases that match TRBD1. This CDR3 spans 17 amino acids. The V segment lost 4 bases and the J segment 4 bases; nucleotides outside the gene matches: 8. Germline V gene data show CDR1 as MGHRA and CDR2 as YSYEKL. The CDR3 DNA sequence: TGCGCCAGCAGCCTAACCGGGACAGGGGGCGGGGGAAACACCATATATTTT. It encodes CASSLTGTGGGGNTIYF.